This TCR beta chain was profiled in a study of shared T cell receptors in the human thymus. TCRdb's table, derived via immunoSEQ multiplex PCR, lists solely in-frame clones and lacks some. Of hundreds of thousands of clones listed, more than 75% are singletons. The same specimen was also included in a second study, on human thymus T cells. That report notes: Healthy Finnish infants undergoing corrective surgery for congenital heart defects were used as donors. Resections that were taken during corrective heart surgery supplied the thymus tissue. The related literature has documented a marked overlap of thymic repertoires among unrelated individuals.

The sequence came from a boy younger than two with a congenital heart defect. Sequenced sample: thymocytes.

DNA of the CDR3: TGTGCCAGCAGCTTCTCCGGGACTAGCGTTCTGGGCGAGCAGTACTTC. Its translation: CASSFSGTSVLGEQYF. V usage is TRBV7-9 and J usage is TRBJ2-7; 10 bases are a match to TRBD2. V dropped 3 bases and J dropped 6; count of bases not matched to a gene: 11. Germline CDR1 and CDR2: SEHNR and FQNEAQ (reference sequence). The CDR3 spans 16 residues.